Listed below are T cell receptor beta chains from one sample, sequenced in a study of OX40 agonist ivuxolimab in advanced cancers. Produced via immunoSEQ multiplex PCR; TCRdb's table is partial and in-frame only. The sample lists approximately 68,000 clones; around 87% were seen once. The specimen comprised CD4+ or CD8+ T cells sorted from blood, sampled in a trial of the OX40 agonist ivuxolimab. The receptors shown here come from an adult with an advanced solid tumor such as melanoma, head and neck, liver or kidney cancer. Both conserved end residues are part of each CDR3. Where a row states a size, it is once, few, many or the class of an expanded clone; other rows omit it.

clone size,V gene,CDR3 protein
-,TRBV5-1,CASSLVLDNEQFF
-,TRBV2,CASSEEGLGNSPLHF
few,TRBV5-1,CASSLSGTGGTGELFF
-,TRBV5-4,CASSLSSGISYNEQFF
-,TRBV4-3,CASSINRDRGSPLHF
-,TRBV7-8,CASSPLGGTNTEAFF
-,TRBV19,CASSILEGARNTGELFF
once,TRBV16,CASSRFSGNIGSSYNEQFF
once,TRBV18,CASSPWDRAYEQYF
-,TRBV2,CASSLAGGSTEQFF
-,TRBV30,CAYDRLGQPQHF
-,TRBV5-1,CASSLGDRDYGYTF
-,TRBV9,CASSVGLLLDYNEQFF
-,TRBV2,CASMGTGVDTEAFF
-,TRBV28,CASRGQGREKLFF
-,TRBV5-1,CASSDGTARTEAFF
-,TRBV29-1,CSAHGRAGSTDTQYF